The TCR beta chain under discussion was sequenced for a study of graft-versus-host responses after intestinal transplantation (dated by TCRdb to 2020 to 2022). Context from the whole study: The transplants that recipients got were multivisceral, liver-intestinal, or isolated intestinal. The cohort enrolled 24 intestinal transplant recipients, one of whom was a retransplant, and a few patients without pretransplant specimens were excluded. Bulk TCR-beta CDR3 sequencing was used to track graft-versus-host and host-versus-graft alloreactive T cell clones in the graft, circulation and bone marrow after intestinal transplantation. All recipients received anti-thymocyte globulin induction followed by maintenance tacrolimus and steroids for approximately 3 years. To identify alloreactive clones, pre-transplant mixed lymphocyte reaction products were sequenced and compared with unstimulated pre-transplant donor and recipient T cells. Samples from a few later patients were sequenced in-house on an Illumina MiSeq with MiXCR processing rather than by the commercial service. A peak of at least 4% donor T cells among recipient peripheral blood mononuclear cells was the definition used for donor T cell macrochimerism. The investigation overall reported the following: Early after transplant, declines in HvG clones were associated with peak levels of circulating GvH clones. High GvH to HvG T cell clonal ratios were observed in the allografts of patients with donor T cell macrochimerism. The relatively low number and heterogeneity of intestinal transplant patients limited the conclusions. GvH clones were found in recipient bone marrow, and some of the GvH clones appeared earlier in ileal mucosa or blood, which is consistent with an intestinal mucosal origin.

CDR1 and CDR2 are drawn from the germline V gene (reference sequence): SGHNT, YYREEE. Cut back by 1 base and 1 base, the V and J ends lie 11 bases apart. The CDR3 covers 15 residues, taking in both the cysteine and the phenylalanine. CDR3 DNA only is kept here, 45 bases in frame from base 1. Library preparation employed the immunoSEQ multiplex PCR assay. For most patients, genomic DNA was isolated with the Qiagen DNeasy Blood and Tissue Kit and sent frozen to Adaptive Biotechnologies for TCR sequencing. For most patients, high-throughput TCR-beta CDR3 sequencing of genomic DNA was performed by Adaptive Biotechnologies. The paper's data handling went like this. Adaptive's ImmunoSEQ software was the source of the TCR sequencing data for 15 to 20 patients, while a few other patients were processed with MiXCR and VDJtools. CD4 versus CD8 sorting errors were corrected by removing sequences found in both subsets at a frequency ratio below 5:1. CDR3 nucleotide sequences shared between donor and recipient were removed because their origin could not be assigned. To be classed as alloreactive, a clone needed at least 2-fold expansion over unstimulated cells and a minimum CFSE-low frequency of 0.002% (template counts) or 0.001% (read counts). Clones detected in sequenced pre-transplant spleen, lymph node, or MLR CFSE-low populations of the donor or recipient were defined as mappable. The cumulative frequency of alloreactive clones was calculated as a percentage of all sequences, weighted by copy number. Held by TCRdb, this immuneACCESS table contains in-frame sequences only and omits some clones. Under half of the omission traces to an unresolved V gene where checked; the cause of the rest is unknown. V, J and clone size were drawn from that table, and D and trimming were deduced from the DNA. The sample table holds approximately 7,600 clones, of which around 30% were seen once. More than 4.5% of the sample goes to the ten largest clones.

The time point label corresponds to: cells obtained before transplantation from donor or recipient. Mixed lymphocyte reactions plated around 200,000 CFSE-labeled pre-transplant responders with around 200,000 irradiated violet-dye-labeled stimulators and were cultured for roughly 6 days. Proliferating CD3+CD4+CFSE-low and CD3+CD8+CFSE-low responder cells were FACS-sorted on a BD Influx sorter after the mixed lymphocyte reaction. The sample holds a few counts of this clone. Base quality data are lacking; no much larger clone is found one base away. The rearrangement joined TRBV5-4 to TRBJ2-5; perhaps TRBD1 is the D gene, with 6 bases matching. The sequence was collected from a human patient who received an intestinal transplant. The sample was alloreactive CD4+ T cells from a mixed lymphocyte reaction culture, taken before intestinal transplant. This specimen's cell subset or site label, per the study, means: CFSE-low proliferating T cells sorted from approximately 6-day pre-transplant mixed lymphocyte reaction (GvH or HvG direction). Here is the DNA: TGTGCCAGCAGCTTGAAGAACAGGGTCCAAGAGACCCAGTACTTC. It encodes CASSLKNRVQETQYF.